What follows are 14 T cell receptor beta chains derived from one specimen sequenced in a study of technical replicates of blood from several donors. Sequencing was performed with immunoSEQ multiplex PCR; in TCRdb, only in-frame clones are kept and a portion is missing. The sample holds around 67,000 clones, around 95% seen once. The sequencing input was T cells isolated from PBMCs. The receptors here all came from a human donor in good health.

The chain links TRBV7-9 to TRBJ2-7, with TRBD1 matching over 10 bases. The length of the CDR3 is 14 residues. The germline V gene has CDR1 SEHNR and CDR2 FQNEAQ (reference sequence). Unmatched junction bases numbered 2, after V lost 3 bases and J lost 3 bases. The chain's CDR3 is CASSLDRGIYEQYF. The CDR3 DNA follows: TGTGCCAGCAGCTTGGACAGGGGGATCTACGAGCAGTACTTC.

The V gene is TRBV9, the J gene TRBJ2-5; D perhaps matches TRBD1 (6 bases). This CDR3 has 17 residues. The germline V gene encodes CDR1 SGDLS and CDR2 YYNGEE. V dropped 4 bases and J dropped 2 bases, with 21 bases sitting between them. CDR3 loop: CASSTPNDRQSQETQYF. The CDR3 coding sequence is TGTGCCAGCAGCACCCCCAACGACAGGCAATCACAAGAGACCCAGTACTTC.

CDR3 in DNA: TGCAGCGTTGGGGGCTCCCTTAGGAGCAATCAGCCCCAGCATTTT. Its translation is CSVGGSLRSNQPQHF. The chain combines TRBV29-1 with TRBJ1-5; tentative D call: TRBD1 (5 bases). Germline CDR1 and CDR2: SQVTM and ANQGSEA. CDR3 size: 15 residues. The ends were cut back, 4 bases at V and 1 base at J, with 14 bases in the middle.

V gene TRBV9 combines with J gene TRBJ1-1; weak D call: TRBD1 (6 bases). Germline values: CDR1 SGDLS, CDR2 YYNGEE. The CDR3 runs 13 residues. The ends were cut back, 8 bases at V and 0 bases at J, with 11 bases in the middle. The CDR3 loop is CASRDTMNTEAFF. The CDR3 nucleotides read TGTGCCAGTAGGGACACCATGAACACTGAAGCTTTCTTT.

V and J are TRBV19 and TRBJ2-5, with 8 bases lining up with TRBD2. The CDR3 is 16 amino acids. CDR1 is LNHDA and CDR2 is SQIVND in the germline V gene (reference sequence). V lost 3 bases to trimming and J lost 1 base; unmatched junction nucleotides: 7. This CDR3 reads CASSISRGGFQETQYF. DNA of the CDR3: TGTGCCAGTAGTATTAGTCGCGGGGGGTTCCAAGAGACCCAGTACTTC.

V gene TRBV19 combines with J gene TRBJ1-6; D gene ambiguous. The V and J ends lost 4 bases and 7 bases respectively, with 8 bases between them. The CDR3 extends over 13 amino acids. Germline CDR1 and CDR2: LNHDA and SQIVND (reference sequence). The CDR3: CASSTDWNSPLHF. The CDR3 coding sequence is TGTGCCAGTAGTACGGACTGGAATTCACCCCTCCACTTT.

The V call is TRBV21-1, the J call TRBJ1-5; TRBD1, the table's D call, lacks a check against the DNA. TRBV21-1 is a listed pseudogene. The CDR3 consists of 18 residues. The CDR3 sequence: CASRGTGDTGDSNQPQHF. CDR3 DNA: TGTGCCAGCAGAGGGACAGGCGACACGGGCGATAGCAATCAGCCCCAGCATTTT.

The J gene is TRBJ2-7, the V gene TRBV5-6; 7 bases are a match to TRBD1. Unmatched junction bases numbered 0, after V lost 1 base and J lost 2 bases. The CDR3 extends over 13 amino acids. Per the germline V gene, CDR1 is SGHDT and CDR2 is YYEEEE. The CDR3 bases are TGTGCCAGCAGCTTGACAGGGGCCTACGAGCAGTACTTC. Residues: CASSLTGAYEQYF.

The rearrangement joins TRBV6-5 to TRBJ2-7, with 7 bases fitting TRBD1. Germline assignment: CDR1 MNHEY and CDR2 SVGAGI. V gave up 0 bases and J gave up 3 bases; unmatched junction bases: 8. The CDR3 loop spans 16 amino acids. DNA for the CDR3: TGTGCCAGCAGTTACTCGCAATCGGGACAGATCTACGAGCAGTACTTC. It codes for CASSYSQSGQIYEQYF.

The chain has TRBV4-1 and TRBJ1-6; D gene uncertain. This CDR3 spans 17 amino acids. Germline values: CDR1 MGHRA, CDR2 YSYEKL. Trimming cost V 3 bases and J 0 bases, with 12 bases left between them. This chain's CDR3 is CASSHPTQSSYNSPLHF. The DNA of the CDR3 is TGCGCCAGCAGCCACCCGACACAGAGCTCCTATAATTCACCCCTCCACTTT.

The chain recombines TRBV28 with TRBJ2-7; 9 bases fit TRBD1. With 2 bases clipped from V and 3 bases from J, the junction kept 2 bases outside the gene matches. CDR3 length: 14 amino acids. Germline CDR1 is MDHEN and CDR2 is SYDVKM. CDR3: CASSLRDRVYEQYF. The CDR3 DNA reads as TGTGCCAGCAGTTTAAGGGACAGGGTCTACGAGCAGTACTTC.

This clone came up once. The chain recombines TRBV15 with TRBJ2-2, with D maybe TRBD2 (6 bases). From germline, CDR1 is LNHNV and CDR2 YYDKDF (reference sequence). The germline V and J ends were trimmed by 0 bases and 1 base, with 15 bases remaining between them. This CDR3 is built from 18 residues. In nucleotides, the CDR3 is TGTGCCACCAGCAGAGAGGAATTAGCGGCCAGGAACACCGGGGAGCTGTTTTTT. Amino acids: CATSREELAARNTGELFF.

J is TRBJ2-5 and V is TRBV28, with 12 bases that match TRBD2. V lost 5 bases and J lost 5; bases outside the gene matches: 3. Germline assignment: CDR1 MDHEN and CDR2 SYDVKM. The CDR3 covers 14 residues. Here the CDR3 DNA reads TGTGCCAGCAGTCTAGCGGGGGGGCAGGAGACCCAGTACTTC. It codes for CASSLAGGQETQYF.

The chain combines TRBV29-1 with TRBJ2-3; the D gene is possibly TRBD1 (6 bases). Looked up from germline, CDR1 is SQVTM and CDR2 is ANQGSEA. The V end was cut by 6 bases, the J end by 3 bases, with 7 bases between. The CDR3 consists of 11 residues. The CDR3 loop is CSVTGTDTQYF. CDR3 DNA: TGCAGCGTCACAGGGACAGATACGCAGTATTTT.